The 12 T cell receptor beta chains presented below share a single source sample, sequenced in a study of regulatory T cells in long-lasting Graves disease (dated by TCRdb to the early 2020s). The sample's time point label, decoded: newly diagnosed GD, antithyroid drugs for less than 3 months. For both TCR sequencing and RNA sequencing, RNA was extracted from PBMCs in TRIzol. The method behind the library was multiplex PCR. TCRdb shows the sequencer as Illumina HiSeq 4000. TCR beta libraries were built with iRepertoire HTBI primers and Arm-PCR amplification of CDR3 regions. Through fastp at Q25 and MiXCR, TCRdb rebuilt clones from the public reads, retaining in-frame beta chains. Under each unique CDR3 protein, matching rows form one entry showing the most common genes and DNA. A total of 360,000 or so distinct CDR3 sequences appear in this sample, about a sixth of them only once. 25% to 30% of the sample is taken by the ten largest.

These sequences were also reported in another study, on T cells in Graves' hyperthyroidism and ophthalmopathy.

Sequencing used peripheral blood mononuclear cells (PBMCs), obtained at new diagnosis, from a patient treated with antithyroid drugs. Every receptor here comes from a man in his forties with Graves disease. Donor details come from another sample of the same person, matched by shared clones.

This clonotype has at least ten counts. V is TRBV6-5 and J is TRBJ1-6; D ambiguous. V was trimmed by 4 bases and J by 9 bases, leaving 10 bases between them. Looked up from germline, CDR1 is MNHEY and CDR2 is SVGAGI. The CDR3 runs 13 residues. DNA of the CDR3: TGTGCCAGCAGTTCCACAGTTCCTTCACCCCTCCACTTT. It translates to CASSSTVPSPLHF.

The CDR3, as DNA: TGTGCCAGCAGTTACGACAGCTTCCGCGGGGGCTACACCTTC. Encoded protein: CASSYDSFRGGYTF. The rearrangement joins TRBV6-5 to TRBJ1-2; a possible D gene is TRBD1 (5 bases). The germline gives CDR1 MNHEY, CDR2 SVGAGI. CDR3 length: 14 amino acids. V was clipped by 2 bases and J by 8 bases, with 15 bases between them.

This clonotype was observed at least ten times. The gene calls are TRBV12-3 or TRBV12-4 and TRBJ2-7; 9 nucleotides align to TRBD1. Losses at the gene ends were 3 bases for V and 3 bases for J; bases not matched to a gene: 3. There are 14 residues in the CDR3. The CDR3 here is CASSFRTGVYEQYF. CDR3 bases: TGTGCCAGCAGTTTTCGGACAGGGGTCTACGAGCAGTACTTC.

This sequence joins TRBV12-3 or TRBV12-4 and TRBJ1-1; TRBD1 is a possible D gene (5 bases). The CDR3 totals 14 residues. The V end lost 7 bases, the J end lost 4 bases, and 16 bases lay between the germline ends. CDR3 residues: CASTKLRASTEAFF. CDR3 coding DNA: TGTGCCAGCACCAAACTCAGGGCCAGCACTGAAGCTTTCTTT.

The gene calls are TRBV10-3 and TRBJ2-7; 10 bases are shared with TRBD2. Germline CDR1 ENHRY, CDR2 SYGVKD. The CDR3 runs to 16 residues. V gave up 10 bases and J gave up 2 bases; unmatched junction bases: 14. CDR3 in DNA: TGTGCCACTCGAACCAGAATAGCGGGGGGACCCTACGAGCAGTACTTC. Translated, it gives CATRTRIAGGPYEQYF.

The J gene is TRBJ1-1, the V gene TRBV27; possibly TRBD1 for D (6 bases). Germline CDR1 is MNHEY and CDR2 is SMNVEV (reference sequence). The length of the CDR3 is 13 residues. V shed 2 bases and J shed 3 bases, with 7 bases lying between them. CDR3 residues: CASSLRQDTEAFF. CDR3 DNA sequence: TGTGCCAGCAGTTTACGACAGGACACTGAAGCTTTCTTT.

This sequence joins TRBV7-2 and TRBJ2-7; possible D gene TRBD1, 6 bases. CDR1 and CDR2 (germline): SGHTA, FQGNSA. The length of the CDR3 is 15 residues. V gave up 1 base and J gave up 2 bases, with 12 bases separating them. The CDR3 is CASSLVTGTPYEQYF. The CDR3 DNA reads TGTGCCAGCAGCTTAGTTACAGGGACCCCCTACGAGCAGTACTTC.

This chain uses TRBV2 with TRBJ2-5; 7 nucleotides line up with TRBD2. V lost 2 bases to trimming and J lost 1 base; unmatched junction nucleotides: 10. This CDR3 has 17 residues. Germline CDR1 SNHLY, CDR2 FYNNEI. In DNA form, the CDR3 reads TGTGCCAGCAGTGAAAGTGGGGAGGGAATTATCCAAGAGACCCAGTACTTC. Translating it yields CASSESGEGIIQETQYF. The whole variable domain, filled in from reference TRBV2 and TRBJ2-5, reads EPEVTQTPSHQVTQMGQEVILRCVPISNHLYFYWYRQILGQKVEFLVSFYNNEISEKSEIFDDQFSVERPDGSNFTLKIRSTKLEDSAMYFCASSESGEGIIQETQYFGPGTRLLVL.

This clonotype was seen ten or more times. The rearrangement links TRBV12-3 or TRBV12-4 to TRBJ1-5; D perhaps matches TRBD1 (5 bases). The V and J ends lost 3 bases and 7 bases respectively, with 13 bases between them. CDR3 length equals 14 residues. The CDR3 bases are TGTGCCAGCAGTTTTAGTGGGGGTAGGCAGCCCCAGCATTTT. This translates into CASSFSGGRQPQHF.

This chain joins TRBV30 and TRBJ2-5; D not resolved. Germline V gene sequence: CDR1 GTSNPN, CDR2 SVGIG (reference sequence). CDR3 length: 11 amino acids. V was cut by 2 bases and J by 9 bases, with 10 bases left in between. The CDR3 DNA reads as TGTGCCTGGAGTAACCAGTGGTCCCAGTACTTC. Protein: CAWSNQWSQYF.

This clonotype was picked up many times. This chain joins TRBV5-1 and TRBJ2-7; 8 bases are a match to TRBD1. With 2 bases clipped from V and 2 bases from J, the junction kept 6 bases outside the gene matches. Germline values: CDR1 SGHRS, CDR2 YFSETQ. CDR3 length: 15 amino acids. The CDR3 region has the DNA TGCGCCAGCAGCTTCCGGGACAGGCTAACCTACGAGCAGTACTTC. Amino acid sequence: CASSFRDRLTYEQYF.

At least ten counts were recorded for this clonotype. The CDR3 sequence is CASSVAEFPYLDTQYF. The CDR3 DNA reads as TGTGCCAGCAGCGTAGCGGAATTTCCCTACCTTGATACGCAGTATTTT. This chain connects TRBV9 to TRBJ2-3, with no clear D. The CDR3 covers 16 residues. Looked up from germline, CDR1 is SGDLS and CDR2 is YYNGEE. V lost 0 bases to trimming and J lost 6 bases, with 17 bases between them.